This T cell receptor beta chain was captured by sequencing in a study of human T cells and chemical hapten exposure. Specified time point: pre-sensitization, week 0. Treatment of the sample: therapeutic diphenylcyclopropenone sensitization with weekly scalp DPC. Each CDR3 protein is one row after TCRdb ran MiXCR on the RACE reads. The sample consists of approximately 260,000 distinct CDR3 sequences, around 9.3% of them appearing once. With regard to this clonotype: At one end, the junction sequence differs from germline, possibly due to a read error.

The TCR sequence derives from a woman aged 40-49 years with alopecia areata. Some clones in this sample may be carry-over from other donors' samples. This material consisted of whole blood, taken in connection with sensitization to the hapten diphenylcyclopropenone (DPC).

CDR3 amino acids: CASSLGQGLERYF. CDR3 nucleotide sequence: TGTGCCAGCAGCCTGGGACAGGGCCTCGAGCGGTACTTC. The chain couples TRBV7-2 to TRBJ2-7, with TRBD1 matching over 9 bases. This CDR3 is 13 amino acids long. The V gene's germline CDR1 is SGHTA and CDR2 FQGNSA.